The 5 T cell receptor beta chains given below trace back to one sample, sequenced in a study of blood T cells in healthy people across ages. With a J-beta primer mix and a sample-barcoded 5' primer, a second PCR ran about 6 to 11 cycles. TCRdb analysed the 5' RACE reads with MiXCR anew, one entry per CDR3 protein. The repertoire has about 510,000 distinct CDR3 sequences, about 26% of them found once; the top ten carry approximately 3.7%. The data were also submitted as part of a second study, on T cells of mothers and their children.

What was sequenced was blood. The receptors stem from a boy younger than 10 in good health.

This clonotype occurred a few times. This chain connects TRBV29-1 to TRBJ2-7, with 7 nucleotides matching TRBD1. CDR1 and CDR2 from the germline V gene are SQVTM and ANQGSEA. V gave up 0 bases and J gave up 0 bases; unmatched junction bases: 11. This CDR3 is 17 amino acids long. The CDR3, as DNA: TGCAGCGTTGAAGATCCCTCGACAGGGTCGAGCTCCTACGAGCAGTACTTC. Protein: CSVEDPSTGSSSYEQYF.

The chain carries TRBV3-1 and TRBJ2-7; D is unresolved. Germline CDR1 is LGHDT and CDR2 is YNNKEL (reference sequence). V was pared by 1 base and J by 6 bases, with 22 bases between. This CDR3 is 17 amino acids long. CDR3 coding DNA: TGTGCCAGCAGCCAAGCCCCACCAGCGTACCGTAAAGTCGAGCAGTACTTC. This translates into CASSQAPPAYRKVEQYF.

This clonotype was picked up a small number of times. Written as DNA, the CDR3 is TGCGCCAGCAGGAAGTCCCTGAACACTGAAGCTTTCTTT. Translation: CASRKSLNTEAFF. The chain combines TRBV5-1 with TRBJ1-1; D is unclear. This CDR3 region has 13 residues. The V gene lost 5 bases and the J gene lost 0 bases, with 8 bases spanning the gap. In germline, CDR1 is SGHRS, CDR2 YFSETQ.

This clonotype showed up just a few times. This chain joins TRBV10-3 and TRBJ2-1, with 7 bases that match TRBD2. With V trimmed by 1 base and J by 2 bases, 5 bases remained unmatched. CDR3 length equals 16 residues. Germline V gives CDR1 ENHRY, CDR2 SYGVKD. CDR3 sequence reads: CAISEFTGGPYNEQFF. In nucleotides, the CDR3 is TGTGCCATCAGTGAGTTTACGGGAGGCCCCTACAATGAGCAGTTCTTC.

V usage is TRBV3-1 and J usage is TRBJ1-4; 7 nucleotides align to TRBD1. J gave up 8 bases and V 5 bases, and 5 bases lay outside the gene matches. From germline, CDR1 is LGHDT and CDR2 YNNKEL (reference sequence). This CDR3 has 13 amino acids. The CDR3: CASSSGTEEKLFF. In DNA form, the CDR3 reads TGTGCCAGCAGCTCCGGGACAGAGGAAAAACTGTTTTTT. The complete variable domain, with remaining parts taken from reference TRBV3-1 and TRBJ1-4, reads DTAVSQTPKYLVTQMGNDKSIKCEQNLGHDTMYWYKQDSKKFLKIMFSYNNKELIINETVPNRFSPKSPDKAHLNLHINSLELGDSAVYFCASSSGTEEKLFFGSGTQLSVL.